The T cell receptor (beta chain) described here comes from a study of OX40 agonist ivuxolimab in advanced cancers. Across the whole study: Patients received the agonistic anti-OX40 (CD134) antibody ivuxolimab.

Study results and caveats: Also present in some nonresponders was a low level of normalized T-cell clonal expansion. Partial responders receiving 0.1-3.0 mg/kg showed among the lowest clonal expansion.

Sequencing used immunoSEQ multiplex PCR; TCRdb keeps in-frame clones, though not all of them. Of 40,000 to 60,000 clones detected, approximately 90% appear once; the ten largest clones hold around 48%. With regard to this clone: What it binds is not known.

If patients had autoimmune disease history or systemic immunosuppression, they were excluded. The CDR3 sequence is 16 residues long. The V and J ends lost 3 bases and 5 bases, in that order; junction bases with no gene match: 7. CDR1 is MDHEN and CDR2 is SYDVKM in the germline V gene. The clonotype originates from an adult with an advanced solid tumor such as melanoma, head and neck, liver or kidney cancer. The chain joins TRBV28 to TRBJ2-3; 11 positions agree with TRBD2. Sequencing used CD4+ or CD8+ T cells sorted from blood, obtained in a trial of the OX40 agonist ivuxolimab. The CDR3 coding sequence is TGTGCCAGCAGTTTCCCTAGCGGGGGGAGGGTAGATACGCAGTATTTT. Translated: CASSFPSGGRVDTQYF. The full variable domain, completed using reference TRBV28 and TRBJ2-3, is DVKVTQSSRYLVKRTGEKVFLECVQDMDHENMFWYRQDPGLGLRLIYFSYDVKMKEKGDIPEGYSVSREKKERFSLILESASTNQTSMYLCASSFPSGGRVDTQYFGPGTRLTVL.